The subject of this entry is one T cell receptor (beta chain). The protocol was immunoSEQ multiplex PCR, while the TCRdb copy is restricted to in-frame clones and leaves out a portion. There are about 15,000 clones in the sample; about three quarters occur only once, and around 28% lies in the top ten. This sample is drawn from a study of T cells after somatic rescue of genetic block. Germline V lookup: CDR1 MNHNY, CDR2 SVGAGI (reference sequence). This CDR3 is built from 15 residues. The ends were cut back, 6 bases at V and 2 bases at J, with 14 bases in the middle. The sample taken for sequencing was peripheral blood mononuclear cells (PBMCs). The V call is TRBV6-6, the J call TRBJ2-1; unclear D gene. This clonotype was sampled from a young man. DNA of the CDR3: TGTGCCAGCAGGGCCTTAGCTGCTACCTACAATGAGCAGTTCTTC. Amino acids: CASRALAATYNEQFF.